A single sample gave rise to the 32 T cell receptor beta chains below, sequenced in a study of T cell responses to AZD1222 COVID-19 vaccine (dated by TCRdb to the early 2020s). In the paper's terms, the time point label means: baseline before first vaccination. Libraries were constructed by the immunoSEQ multiplex PCR assay. TCRdb re-hosts the immuneACCESS table, in-frame sequences only. Its copies lack some clones; in the studies checked, an unresolved V gene accounts for under half of them, and the cause for the rest is not known. This sample holds 130,000 or so clones; 70% to 90% were observed only once. The ten largest clones represent over 2.5% of the sample. Material: peripheral blood, obtained on day 0 of AZD1222 vaccination. The receptors shown here come from an adult in good health.

The rearrangement joins TRBV19 to TRBJ2-1, with 7 bases aligning to TRBD2. CDR1 is LNHDA, CDR2 SQIVND, per germline (reference sequence). This CDR3 is 14 amino acids long. V lost 9 bases and J lost 5; bases outside the gene matches: 10. DNA of the CDR3: TGTGCCAGCAGCGGGGCCCATCGGAACAATGAGCAGTTCTTC. Protein sequence: CASSGAHRNNEQFF. The full variable domain, with the rest looked up from reference TRBV19 and TRBJ2-1, is DGGITQSPKYLFRKEGQNVTLSCEQNLNHDAMYWYRQDPGQGLRLIYYSQIVNDFQKGDIAEGYSVSREKKESFPLTVTSAQKNPTAFYLCASSGAHRNNEQFFGPGTRLTVL.

The genes are TRBV9 and TRBJ2-1; no clear D. From germline, CDR1 is SGDLS and CDR2 YYNGEE. The CDR3 has 20 residues. The V end lost 3 bases, the J end lost 0 bases, and 25 bases lay between the germline ends. CDR3 bases: TGTGCCAGCAGCGCGGACGTCGGCCTATCCTATATTAGCTCCTACAATGAGCAGTTCTTC. Translation: CASSADVGLSYISSYNEQFF. Variable domain in full (rest from reference TRBV9 and TRBJ2-1): DSGVTQTPKHLITATGQRVTLRCSPRSGDLSVYWYQQSLDQGLQFLIQYYNGEERAKGNILERFSAQQFPDLHSELNLSSLELGDSALYFCASSADVGLSYISSYNEQFFGPGTRLTVL.

On this clone: This may stem from a read error, because a much larger clone lies one nucleotide away. V gene TRBV7-2 combines with J gene TRBJ1-1, with D unresolved. V lost 5 bases and J 1 base, leaving 8 bases between the germline ends. The CDR3 totals 13 residues. CDR1 is SGHTA, CDR2 FQGNSA, per germline. Here the CDR3 DNA reads TGTGCCAGCAGCATCTGGGGGAACACTGAAGCTTTCTTT. This translates into CASSIWGNTEAFF.

This chain joins TRBV29-1 and TRBJ1-2, with 10 bases that match TRBD1. V dropped 0 bases and J dropped 8; count of bases not matched to a gene: 12. CDR3 length: 16 residues. Germline V gives CDR1 SQVTM, CDR2 ANQGSEA. The CDR3 nucleotides read TGCAGCGTTGAAGATACTTCCGACAGGGGGCTAAGAGGCTACACCTTC. This codes for CSVEDTSDRGLRGYTF.

The chain joins TRBV7-9 to TRBJ1-5, with 9 bases identical to TRBD1. The germline gives CDR1 SEHNR, CDR2 FQNEAQ (reference sequence). This CDR3 has 14 residues. V was clipped by 5 bases and J by 9 bases; unmatched bases: 8. CDR3 DNA: TGTGCCAGCAGCCTGGGACAGGGCTTTGGGCCCCAGCATTTT. As protein: CASSLGQGFGPQHF.

The chain uses TRBV13 and TRBJ1-1; 8 positions agree with TRBD1. Losses at the gene ends were 1 base for V and 8 bases for J; bases not matched to a gene: 6. Germline CDR1 reads PRHDT; CDR2 reads FYEKMQ (reference sequence). The CDR3 length is 14 residues. CDR3 region: CASSLDRGLGEAFF. The DNA of the CDR3 is TGTGCCAGCAGCTTAGACAGGGGGTTAGGCGAAGCTTTCTTT.

The chain combines TRBV5-1 with TRBJ2-3; 7 bases match TRBD1. CDR1 and CDR2 from the germline V gene are SGHRS and YFSETQ. The CDR3 contains 14 residues. After removal of 1 base from V and 3 bases from J, the junction contained 2 bases not matched to a gene. The DNA of the CDR3 is TGCGCCAGCAGCTTGCAACAGGGGACAGATACGCAGTATTTT. Its protein is CASSLQQGTDTQYF.

This clone has a single count. The J gene is TRBJ2-7, the V gene TRBV28; TRBD1 matches at 8 bases. After removal of 7 bases from V and 9 bases from J, the junction contained 8 bases not matched to a gene. Germline V gene lookup returns CDR1 MDHEN and CDR2 SYDVKM. CDR3 length equals 12 residues. The CDR3 is CASKTDRVGQYF. CDR3 nucleotides: TGTGCCAGCAAAACGGACAGGGTGGGGCAGTACTTC.

This chain uses TRBV9 with TRBJ1-2; a possible D gene is TRBD1 (6 bases). Trimming cost V 3 bases and J 7 bases, with 13 bases left between them. Per germline, CDR1 SGDLS and CDR2 YYNGEE. The CDR3 consists of 13 residues. The CDR3 loop reads CASSGPRGFGYTF. The CDR3 bases are TGTGCCAGCAGCGGGCCCAGGGGATTTGGCTACACCTTC.

The rearrangement joins TRBV19 to TRBJ2-1; D not certain. The CDR3 length is 17 residues. Germline CDR1 reads LNHDA; CDR2 reads SQIVND (reference sequence). Trimming removed 4 bases from V and 0 bases from J, with 16 bases in between. CDR3 sequence (DNA): TGTGCCAGTAGTAAAGGAATAGCCATGAGCTCCTACAATGAGCAGTTCTTC. Encoded protein: CASSKGIAMSSYNEQFF.

The V and J genes are TRBV5-1 and TRBJ2-7; possible D gene TRBD2, 5 bases. V was trimmed by 6 bases and J by 5 bases, leaving 24 bases between them. In germline, CDR1 is SGHRS, CDR2 YFSETQ. This CDR3 spans 16 amino acids. CDR3 sequence (DNA): TGCGCCAGCACTTTTGGAGTGGGAGAAGTCCCCAACGAGCAGTACTTC. Translation: CASTFGVGEVPNEQYF.

The CDR3 spells CASSQDWGASYNEQFF. Here the CDR3 DNA reads TGTGCCAGCAGCCAAGATTGGGGTGCCTCCTACAATGAGCAGTTCTTC. The chain links TRBV14 to TRBJ2-1; no firm D call. From germline, CDR1 is SGHDN and CDR2 FVKESK. V lost 0 bases to trimming and J lost 0 bases, with 9 bases between them. The CDR3 contains 16 residues.

The CDR3 is CAISEHPGPEETQYF. The CDR3 region has the DNA TGTGCCATCAGTGAGCACCCGGGACCTGAAGAGACCCAGTACTTC. This chain joins TRBV10-3 and TRBJ2-5; the D gene could be TRBD1 or TRBD2 (5 bases each). The CDR3 is 15 amino acids. Per the germline V gene, CDR1 is ENHRY and CDR2 is SYGVKD. V lost 2 bases to trimming and J lost 3 bases, with 13 bases between them.

This clone was recorded only once. The chain uses TRBV29-1 and TRBJ1-1; tentatively, D is TRBD1 (6 bases). Germline CDR1 is SQVTM and CDR2 is ANQGSEA. The germline V and J ends were trimmed by 4 bases and 0 bases, with 15 bases remaining between them. CDR3 length equals 15 residues. Here the CDR3 reads CSVAQGTRMNTEAFF. CDR3 in DNA: TGCAGCGTTGCTCAGGGGACACGGATGAACACTGAAGCTTTCTTT.

V and J are TRBV7-3 and TRBJ2-3, with D possibly TRBD2 on 6 matching bases. The CDR3 extends over 15 amino acids. Trimming took off 6 bases at V and 3 bases at J, with 16 bases between the two ends. Per germline, CDR1 SGHTA and CDR2 FQGTGA. The DNA of the CDR3 is TGTGCCAGCAGTTCCCGTGGGGGGAGGACAGATACGCAGTATTTT. It specifies CASSSRGGRTDTQYF.

The chain has TRBV29-1 and TRBJ2-7, with TRBD2 as a possible D gene (6 bases). Between the trimmed V and J ends, which lost 4 bases and 0 bases, there was a span of 10 bases. The CDR3 runs 13 residues. The germline CDR1 and CDR2 sequences are SQVTM and ANQGSEA. The CDR3 loop is CSVASSASYEQYF. The CDR3 DNA sequence: TGCAGCGTTGCGTCTAGCGCCTCCTACGAGCAGTACTTC.

The V gene is TRBV7-2, the J gene TRBJ1-2, with D possibly TRBD1 on 5 matching bases. This CDR3 has 14 amino acids. Germline CDR1 and CDR2: SGHTA and FQGNSA. V dropped 3 bases and J dropped 8 bases, with 16 bases sitting between them. The CDR3 DNA sequence: TGTGCCAGCAGCTTGTCCCACAGGCCGGGGGGCTACACCTTC. Translating gives CASSLSHRPGGYTF.

The V gene is TRBV6-2 or TRBV6-3, the J gene TRBJ2-1; unclear D gene. The V gene lost 6 bases and the J gene lost 1 base, with 10 bases spanning the gap. From germline, CDR1 is MNHEY and CDR2 SVGEGT. The CDR3 has 14 amino acids. CDR3 sequence: CASSDHQSYNEQFF. CDR3 in DNA: TGTGCCAGCAGCGACCACCAGTCCTACAATGAGCAGTTCTTC.

This chain connects TRBV7-9 to TRBJ1-4; no firm D call. V shed 10 bases and J shed 0 bases, with 12 bases lying between them. Germline lookup yields CDR1 SEHNR and CDR2 FQNEAQ (reference sequence). The CDR3 is 14 amino acids. CDR3 amino acids: CATRRGPTNEKLFF. CDR3 DNA sequence: TGTGCCACCCGACGAGGACCAACTAATGAAAAACTGTTTTTT.

J is TRBJ2-1 and V is TRBV30; TRBD2 aligns across 9 bases. Germline CDR1 reads GTSNPN; CDR2 reads SVGIG (reference sequence). V shed 2 bases and J 7 bases; nucleotides not matched to a gene: 9. CDR3 length equals 15 residues. The CDR3 DNA reads TGTGCCTGGAGTAGAGGGACTAGCCGAAAAAATGAGCAGTTCTTC. It codes for CAWSRGTSRKNEQFF.

The chain employs TRBV5-1 and TRBJ2-7; TRBD2 is a possible D gene (5 bases). Trimming pared 0 bases from V and 3 bases from J, leaving 10 bases between. CDR3 length: 14 residues. Germline V lookup: CDR1 SGHRS, CDR2 YFSETQ. The CDR3 protein is CASSLASGLYEQYF. The CDR3 coding sequence is TGCGCCAGCAGCTTGGCCTCAGGACTCTACGAGCAGTACTTC.

This chain links TRBV18 with TRBJ2-6; 8 bases map to TRBD1. CDR1 KGHSH and CDR2 LQKENI come from the germline V gene. The ends lost 3 bases at V and 0 bases at J; junction bases unmatched: 7. This CDR3 has 18 residues. The chain's CDR3 is CASSPRDRWGSGANVLTF. The CDR3 DNA reads as TGTGCCAGCTCACCGAGGGACAGGTGGGGCTCTGGGGCCAACGTCCTGACTTTC.

The rearrangement uses TRBV27 and TRBJ2-7, with TRBD1 matching over 9 bases. Germline loops: CDR1 MNHEY, CDR2 SMNVEV (reference sequence). Trimming removed 6 bases from V and 3 bases from J; junction bases left unmatched: 9. CDR3 length: 15 amino acids. This CDR3 is CASRRETGGYYEQYF. In nucleotides, the CDR3 is TGTGCCAGCAGACGAGAGACAGGGGGATACTACGAGCAGTACTTC.

The genes are TRBV7-2 and TRBJ1-2; 8 nucleotides line up with TRBD1. The CDR3 consists of 14 residues. V lost 5 bases to trimming and J lost 7 bases; unmatched junction nucleotides: 9. CDR1 is SGHTA and CDR2 is FQGNSA in the germline V gene. In nucleotides, the CDR3 is TGTGCCAGCAGCGGAGGGACAGGTGATCGTGGCTACACCTTC. The encoded protein is CASSGGTGDRGYTF.

The chain joins TRBV28 to TRBJ2-7; 10 bases agree with TRBD2. Losses at the gene ends were 8 bases for V and 4 bases for J; bases not matched to a gene: 8. This CDR3 is built from 14 residues. In germline, CDR1 is MDHEN, CDR2 SYDVKM. CDR3 in amino acids: CASFGLAAEYEQYF. DNA of the CDR3: TGTGCCAGCTTCGGACTAGCGGCTGAGTACGAGCAGTACTTC.

The gene calls are TRBV5-1 and TRBJ2-7, with 13 bases that match TRBD2. The CDR3 is 16 residues long. J lost 3 bases, V lost 2 bases, and 5 bases had no gene match. The germline V gene encodes CDR1 SGHRS and CDR2 YFSETQ. The CDR3 nucleotides read TGCGCCAGCAGCTTAACTAGCGGGAGGGCTTACTACGAGCAGTACTTC. This encodes CASSLTSGRAYYEQYF.

The chain links TRBV11-2 to TRBJ1-2; no clear D. The germline gives CDR1 SGHAT, CDR2 FQNNGV. The CDR3 runs 14 residues. V shed 1 base and J shed 2 bases, with 8 bases lying between them. The CDR3 bases are TGTGCCAGCAGCTTAGGGACTATCAACTATGGCTACACCTTC. Protein product: CASSLGTINYGYTF.

The J gene is TRBJ1-6, the V gene TRBV5-5; no firm D call. The CDR3 sequence is 13 residues long. With 7 bases removed from V and 8 bases from J, the gap between germline ends came to 13 bases. Germline CDR1 reads SGHKS; CDR2 reads YYEKEE (reference sequence). The CDR3 here is CASQLGGDSPLHF. The CDR3 DNA reads TGTGCCAGCCAGCTGGGCGGCGATTCACCCCTCCACTTT.

This chain joins TRBV18 and TRBJ2-1, with D possibly TRBD2 on 6 matching bases. The CDR3 spans 15 residues. The V gene's germline CDR1 is KGHSH and CDR2 LQKENI. V was shortened by 3 bases and J by 8 bases, with 17 bases between the two germline ends. DNA for the CDR3: TGTGCCAGCTCACCGCGGGGAGACGGAGGCCATGAGCAGTTCTTC. Its translation: CASSPRGDGGHEQFF.

DNA for the CDR3: TGTGCCAGCAGCCCGGGAGGACAGAACCCTGGAAACACCATATATTTT. Residues: CASSPGGQNPGNTIYF. The chain uses TRBV5-4 and TRBJ1-3, with D tentatively TRBD1 (6 bases). The CDR3 has 16 residues. CDR1 is SGHNT and CDR2 is YYREEE in the germline V gene (reference sequence). Trimming stripped 4 bases from V and 2 bases from J, with 16 bases between.

The chain recombines TRBV7-8 with TRBJ2-1; D unresolved. Germline V CDR1 and CDR2: SGHVS, FQNEAQ. The CDR3 contains 15 residues. Trimming shortened V by 2 bases and J by 0 bases, and 8 bases separated the two germline ends. The DNA for the CDR3 is TGTGCCAGCAGCTTAACGCAAAGCTCCTACAATGAGCAGTTCTTC. Amino acids: CASSLTQSSYNEQFF.

This chain links TRBV19 with TRBJ1-6; 9 nucleotides agree with TRBD1. V lost 6 bases to trimming and J lost 7 bases; unmatched junction nucleotides: 4. The germline CDR1 and CDR2 sequences are LNHDA and SQIVND (reference sequence). The CDR3 extends over 14 amino acids. CDR3 coding DNA: TGTGCCAGTAGGACCGGGACAGGGAATTCACCCCTCCACTTT. This codes for CASRTGTGNSPLHF. Combining the CDR3 with reference TRBV19 and TRBJ1-6 gives the whole variable domain DGGITQSPKYLFRKEGQNVTLSCEQNLNHDAMYWYRQDPGQGLRLIYYSQIVNDFQKGDIAEGYSVSREKKESFPLTVTSAQKNPTAFYLCASRTGTGNSPLHFGNGTRLTVT.